Listed here are 19 T cell receptor beta chains from one sample, sequenced in a study of blood T cell repertoires in COVID-19. The data were produced by immunoSEQ multiplex PCR, yet TCRdb's version contains in-frame clones alone and is incomplete. Here the sample spans a few hundred thousand clones, 80% to 90% being singletons. Material: PBMCs or T cells enriched from blood (not recorded which). Every receptor here comes from a woman aged 50 to 65 who had recovered from COVID-19.

The chain employs TRBV27 and TRBJ1-5; D is uncertain. Germline V gene lookup returns CDR1 MNHEY and CDR2 SMNVEV (reference sequence). V lost 3 bases and J 6 bases, leaving 9 bases between the germline ends. The CDR3 sequence is 13 residues long. CDR3 in amino acids: CASSLAGIQPQHF. The CDR3 DNA sequence: TGTGCCAGCAGTTTGGCGGGGATTCAGCCCCAGCATTTT.

This CDR3 is CASSPGTEGKAFF. The DNA of the CDR3 is TGTGCCAGCTCACCTGGGACAGAGGGCAAAGCTTTCTTT. The rearrangement joins TRBV18 to TRBJ1-1, with 7 bases identical to TRBD1. Germline V gene lookup returns CDR1 KGHSH and CDR2 LQKENI. The CDR3 is 13 residues long. V dropped 3 bases and J dropped 9; count of bases not matched to a gene: 7.

The J gene is TRBJ1-2, the V gene TRBV5-1, with D maybe TRBD1 (6 bases). CDR1 is SGHRS and CDR2 is YFSETQ in the germline V gene. The CDR3 covers 16 residues. Trimming took off 3 bases at V and 3 bases at J, with 18 bases between the two ends. The CDR3 reads CASSSVQGPVDYGYTF. The CDR3 nucleotides read TGCGCCAGCAGCTCCGTGCAGGGGCCGGTTGACTATGGCTACACCTTC.

V is TRBV4-2 and J is TRBJ1-5; no firm D call. Germline-derived CDR1 and CDR2 are LGHNA and YNFKEQ. V dropped 5 bases and J dropped 2 bases, with 10 bases sitting between them. CDR3 length: 14 residues. CDR3 DNA sequence: TGTGCCAGCAGCGCGGGAGCTGGCAATCAGCCCCAGCATTTT. Its protein product is CASSAGAGNQPQHF.

The gene calls are TRBV12-5 and TRBJ1-1; D call uncertain. The germline gives CDR1 LGHNT, CDR2 FRNRAP. The CDR3 loop spans 14 amino acids. V was trimmed by 4 bases and J by 4 bases, leaving 13 bases between them. CDR3 protein: CASGWEVHSTEAFF. CDR3 in DNA: TGTGCTAGTGGTTGGGAGGTGCACAGCACTGAAGCTTTCTTT.

The rearrangement links TRBV4-1 to TRBJ2-2, with a tentative D call TRBD2 (6 bases). Germline V CDR1 and CDR2: MGHRA, YSYEKL. The CDR3 covers 16 residues. V was cut by 1 base and J by 5 bases, with 14 bases left in between. Here the CDR3 DNA reads TGCGCCAGCAGCCAAGTTCCGGGAGCCGAAACCGGGGAGCTGTTTTTT. Its translation: CASSQVPGAETGELFF.

The chain carries TRBV7-3 and TRBJ1-2; 7 nucleotides agree with TRBD1. Germline V lookup: CDR1 SGHTA, CDR2 FQGTGA. The CDR3 length is 15 residues. The V and J ends lost 5 bases and 0 bases, in that order; junction bases with no gene match: 6. CDR3 nucleotides: TGTGCCAGCAGCGTCGACAGGGTCTCTAACTATGGCTACACCTTC. Translation: CASSVDRVSNYGYTF.

CDR3 nucleotides: TGTGCCAGCAGTCGGGGGGGGACTAAGGAGACCCAGTACTTC. Amino acids: CASSRGGTKETQYF. The chain carries TRBV28 and TRBJ2-5; 8 nucleotides align to TRBD2. The CDR3 contains 14 residues. V was pared by 5 bases and J by 5 bases, with 7 bases of the junction left unmatched. CDR1 and CDR2 from the germline V gene are MDHEN and SYDVKM. Full variable domain (rest looked up from reference TRBV28 and TRBJ2-5): DVKVTQSSRYLVKRTGEKVFLECVQDMDHENMFWYRQDPGLGLRLIYFSYDVKMKEKGDIPEGYSVSREKKERFSLILESASTNQTSMYLCASSRGGTKETQYFGPGTRLLVL.

The chain links TRBV19 to TRBJ2-6, with a weak D call TRBD2 (6 bases). CDR1 is LNHDA, CDR2 SQIVND, per germline (reference sequence). V gave up 2 bases and J gave up 1 base, with 21 bases separating them. The CDR3 covers 20 residues. In DNA, the CDR3 is TGTGCCAGTAGTATACTGTCTCCCGGGACTTGGTGGTCTGGGGCCAACGTCCTGACTTTC. It translates to CASSILSPGTWWSGANVLTF.

This chain connects TRBV3-1 (or the pseudogene TRBV3-2) to TRBJ1-5, with unresolved D. V was clipped by 0 bases and J by 3 bases, with 12 bases between them. CDR1 and CDR2 (germline): LGHDT, YNNKEL (reference sequence). The CDR3 sequence is 16 residues long. The CDR3: CASSQEYRGYNQPQHF. CDR3 bases: TGTGCCAGCAGCCAAGAGTACCGGGGTTACAATCAGCCCCAGCATTTT.

The chain recombines TRBV30 with TRBJ1-5; D ambiguous. This CDR3 is 13 amino acids long. V was clipped by 0 bases and J by 9 bases, with 12 bases between them. Germline V gives CDR1 GTSNPN, CDR2 SVGIG (reference sequence). In DNA form, the CDR3 reads TGTGCCTGGAGTGTGGGTGACTTGGGGCCCCAGCATTTT. This gives the protein CAWSVGDLGPQHF.

V is TRBV5-1 and J is TRBJ2-7; 13 bases match TRBD2. This CDR3 is built from 12 residues. CDR1 SGHRS and CDR2 YFSETQ come from the germline V gene. Unmatched junction bases numbered 5, after V lost 6 bases and J lost 11 bases. CDR3 bases: TGCGCCAGCAAACTAGCGGGGGGGCCTGAGTACTTC. It yields the protein CASKLAGGPEYF.

This chain connects TRBV3-1 (or the pseudogene TRBV3-2) to TRBJ2-1; tentatively, D is TRBD2 (6 bases). Between the trimmed V and J ends, which lost 4 bases and 7 bases, there was a span of 8 bases. CDR3 length: 12 residues. Germline V lookup: CDR1 LGHDT, CDR2 YNNKEL (reference sequence). The CDR3 DNA follows: TGTGCCAGCAGCCCTGGGAGGAATGAGCAGTTCTTC. Translating gives CASSPGRNEQFF.

Note on this clone: The sample contains more than one DNA sequence encoding this CDR3. The J gene is TRBJ2-7, the V gene TRBV5-1; D might be TRBD2 (6 bases). The CDR3 extends over 14 amino acids. Germline V lookup: CDR1 SGHRS, CDR2 YFSETQ. V lost 0 bases, J lost 4 bases, and 11 bases lay in between. CDR3 loop: CASSLAPGSYEQYF. For the CDR3, the DNA is TGCGCCAGCAGCTTGGCACCCGGGAGTTACGAGCAGTACTTC.

The rearrangement uses TRBV19 and TRBJ1-5; 8 bases map to TRBD1. Germline V gene sequence: CDR1 LNHDA, CDR2 SQIVND (reference sequence). The CDR3 covers 15 residues. The junction had 6 bases not matched to a gene; V was cut back by 4 bases and J by 4 bases. The CDR3 reads CASSSLTGENQPQHF. CDR3 coding DNA: TGTGCCAGTAGTAGTCTGACAGGGGAAAATCAGCCCCAGCATTTT.

This clone was counted a single time. The J gene is TRBJ1-5, the V gene TRBV5-6; TRBD1 aligns across 7 bases. The CDR3 is 15 residues long. CDR1 is SGHDT, CDR2 YYEEEE, per germline. J gave up 4 bases and V 0 bases, and 4 bases lay outside the gene matches. The CDR3 loop reads CASSLGDRSNQPQHF. In DNA form, the CDR3 reads TGTGCCAGCAGCTTGGGGGACAGAAGTAATCAGCCCCAGCATTTT.

V usage is TRBV7-9 and J usage is TRBJ2-4; D is unclear. Trimming took 5 bases from V and 1 from J, leaving 12 bases between them. The CDR3 contains 15 residues. CDR1 and CDR2 (germline): SEHNR, FQNEAQ (reference sequence). The CDR3 region is CASSPQSLAKNIQYF. The CDR3, as DNA: TGTGCCAGCAGCCCTCAGTCCCTGGCCAAAAACATTCAGTACTTC.

The CDR3 DNA follows: TGTGCCAGCAGGGCTTTTGGGGGGACAGACTACGAGCAGTACTTC. This sequence encodes CASRAFGGTDYEQYF. The rearrangement uses TRBV2 and TRBJ2-7, with TRBD1 as a possible D gene (7 bases). The CDR3 length is 15 residues. Germline-derived CDR1 and CDR2 are SNHLY and FYNNEI. The V and J ends lost 6 bases and 3 bases respectively, with 18 bases between them.

V gene TRBV18 combines with J gene TRBJ2-2, with D uncertain. Germline lookup yields CDR1 KGHSH and CDR2 LQKENI. This CDR3 has 17 residues. V dropped 3 bases and J dropped 0 bases, with 14 bases sitting between them. CDR3 coding DNA: TGTGCCAGCTCACCTCCCCAGGCCGGCGCGAACACCGGGGAGCTGTTTTTT. Encoded protein: CASSPPQAGANTGELFF.